This paragraph reports one T cell receptor (beta chain). The antigen is undetermined. V dropped 3 bases and J dropped 4; count of bases not matched to a gene: 4. The CDR3 runs 13 residues. The germline CDR1 and CDR2 sequences are GTSNPN and SVGIG (reference sequence). Both 60 Vbeta primers and 13 Jbeta primers went into the PCR. Assay: immunoSEQ multiplex PCR; the TCRdb copy retains only in-frame clones and omits some. The table has about 89,000 clones, approximately 80% seen once. This specimen belongs to a study of cytomegalovirus exposure and HLA in healthy donors. General study findings and limits: As confirmed in vitro, a few CMV-associated chains were specific for CMV antigens.

This sequence was found in a young man in good health and CMV-seronegative. The chain links TRBV30 to TRBJ2-3; 7 bases agree with TRBD1. Sequenced material: PBMCs. Written as DNA, the CDR3 is TGTGCCTGGAGCAGGGGGTCTTCAGATACGCAGTATTTT. It yields the protein CAWSRGSSDTQYF. Based on the CDR3 plus reference TRBV30 and TRBJ2-3, the full variable domain is SQTIHQWPATLVQPVGSPLSLECTVEGTSNPNLYWYRQAAGRGLQLLFYSVGIGQISSEVPQNLSASRPQDRQFILSSKKLLLSDSGFYLCAWSRGSSDTQYFGPGTRLTVL.